Sequencing of this T cell receptor beta chain was carried out in a study of blood T cell repertoires in COVID-19. Across the whole study: Samples came from the United States, Italy and Spain, spanning acute and convalescent COVID-19. Nucleic acid was either cDNA or gDNA, and it came from T cells, B-cell-depleted T cells, or PBMCs.

Per the authors' pipeline: Nucleated cell counts were estimated from reference gene primer amplification. Profiled with immunoSEQ multiplex PCR; TCRdb holds only in-frame clones, not every one. V and J calls and clone size come straight from that table; D and trimming were deduced from the DNA. Of 150,000 or so clones in the sample, roughly four fifths were seen once. Sequencing was done on a sample of peripheral blood. The sequence derives from a man aged 55-75 years with active or convalescent COVID-19.

CDR3 sequence (DNA): TGTGCCAGCAGTTTTCGAGCTGCCACCTACGAGCAGTACTTC. The encoded protein is CASSFRAATYEQYF. V gene TRBV28 combines with J gene TRBJ2-7, with D uncertain. The CDR3 is made up of 14 amino acids. Germline loops: CDR1 MDHEN, CDR2 SYDVKM. V dropped 3 bases and J dropped 2 bases, with 11 bases sitting between them.